The table lists the clone carrying this TCR beta chain with a count of one. Its antigen is still unknown. This CDR3 comprises 17 residues. V lost 0 bases, J lost 5 bases, and 12 bases stayed unmatched. CDR1 SGDLS and CDR2 YYNGEE come from the germline V gene. Constant-region reverse primers amplified full-length variable regions, followed by semi-nested Nested Universal Primer A PCR. TCRdb recomputed calls from the 5' RACE reads with MiXCR, one row per CDR3 protein. The sample consists of about 64,000 distinct CDR3 sequences, approximately 23% of them appearing once. Study outcomes and limitations: Tumor Treg TCRs overlapped most with tumor naive CD4+ cells.

Memory CD4+ cells were defined as CD4+CD45RO+CD25-. Sequencing was carried out using memory CD4+ T cells sorted from a lymph node. The subset was: memory CD4+ T cells, CD4+CD45RO+CD25-. The chain is built from TRBV9 and TRBJ2-5; 8 positions match TRBD1. The receptor was derived from a female donor with breast cancer. The CDR3 nucleotides are TGTGCCAGCAGCGTAGGCCTCCAGGGGGCCGGAGTGGAGACCCAGTACTTC. The encoded protein is CASSVGLQGAGVETQYF. Together with reference TRBV9 and TRBJ2-5, the CDR3 gives the full variable domain: DSGVTQTPKHLITATGQRVTLRCSPRSGDLSVYWYQQSLDQGLQFLIQYYNGEERAKGNILERFSAQQFPDLHSELNLSSLELGDSALYFCASSVGLQGAGVETQYFGPGTRLLVL.